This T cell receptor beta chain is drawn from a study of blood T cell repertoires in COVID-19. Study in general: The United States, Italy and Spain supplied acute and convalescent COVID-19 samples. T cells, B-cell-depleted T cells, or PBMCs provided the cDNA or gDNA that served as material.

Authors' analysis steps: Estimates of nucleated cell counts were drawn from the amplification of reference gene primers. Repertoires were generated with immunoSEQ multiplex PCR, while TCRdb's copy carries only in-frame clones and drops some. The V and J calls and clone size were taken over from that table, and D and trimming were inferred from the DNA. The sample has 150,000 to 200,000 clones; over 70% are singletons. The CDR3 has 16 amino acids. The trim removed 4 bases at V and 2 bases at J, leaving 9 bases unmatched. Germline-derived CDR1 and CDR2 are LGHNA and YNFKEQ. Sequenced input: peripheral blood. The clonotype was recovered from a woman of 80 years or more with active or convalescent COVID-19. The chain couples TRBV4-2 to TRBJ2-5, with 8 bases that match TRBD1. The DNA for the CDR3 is TGTGCCAGCAGCCCCGGGGTCCAGGGGGCTCAAGAGACCCAGTACTTC. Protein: CASSPGVQGAQETQYF.